Listed here are 6 T cell receptor beta chains from one sample, sequenced in a study of blood T cell repertoires in COVID-19. Profiled with immunoSEQ multiplex PCR; TCRdb holds only in-frame clones, not every one. This repertoire shows 410,000 or so clones, 86% found once; its top ten account for 1.4%. The sequencing input was peripheral blood. The receptors here all came from a woman aged 25 to 39 with active or convalescent COVID-19.

This chain connects TRBV19 to TRBJ2-7, with TRBD1 matching 7 bases. Trimming removed 6 bases from V and 2 bases from J; junction bases left unmatched: 4. From germline, CDR1 is LNHDA and CDR2 SQIVND (reference sequence). The CDR3 is 13 amino acids. The CDR3 is CASRPGTAYEQYF. The CDR3 nucleotides read TGTGCCAGTAGACCCGGGACAGCCTACGAGCAGTACTTC.

The J gene is TRBJ2-1, the V gene TRBV5-4; 9 bases line up with TRBD2. The CDR3 has 17 residues. Trimming at V came to 4 bases and at J to 5 bases, leaving 13 bases not matched to a gene. CDR1 SGHNT and CDR2 YYREEE come from the germline V gene (reference sequence). The CDR3 DNA reads TGTGCCAGCAGCCCCCCCCTTCGGCGGGGGGGCGACAATGAGCAGTTCTTC. Translation: CASSPPLRRGGDNEQFF.

This clone was counted once. The V call is TRBV27, the J call TRBJ2-3; maybe TRBD2 (5 bases). Germline CDR1 reads MNHEY; CDR2 reads SMNVEV (reference sequence). This CDR3 is 15 amino acids long. The V gene lost 5 bases and the J gene lost 3 bases, with 15 bases spanning the gap. The CDR3 loop is CASSPAAGRTDTQYF. Here the CDR3 DNA reads TGTGCCAGCAGTCCCGCGGCGGGTCGGACAGATACGCAGTATTTT.

V and J are TRBV27 and TRBJ1-5, with 10 positions matching TRBD1. CDR1 and CDR2 (germline): MNHEY, SMNVEV (reference sequence). Trimming took 5 bases from V and 2 from J; bases not matched to a gene: 3. The length of the CDR3 is 15 residues. The CDR3 DNA follows: TGTGCCAGCAGTCCCGGGACAGGGGGCAATCAGCCCCAGCATTTT. Its protein is CASSPGTGGNQPQHF.

V is TRBV18 and J is TRBJ2-7; tentative D call: TRBD2 (6 bases). The V end lost 2 bases, the J end lost 6 bases, and 14 bases lay between the germline ends. The CDR3 extends over 14 amino acids. Per the germline V gene, CDR1 is KGHSH and CDR2 is LQKENI. CDR3 in amino acids: CASSPYSGGSEQYF. For the CDR3, the DNA is TGTGCCAGCTCACCATATAGTGGAGGGTCCGAGCAGTACTTC.

V is TRBV5-1 and J is TRBJ2-1, with 10 bases identical to TRBD1. Trimming cost V 5 bases and J 2 bases; bases outside gene matches: 1. The CDR3 covers 14 residues. Germline CDR1 and CDR2: SGHRS and YFSETQ. CDR3 DNA: TGCGCCAGCAGGACAGGGGGCGCCTACAATGAGCAGTTCTTC. It is translated as CASRTGGAYNEQFF.